These T cell receptor beta chains were read from a single sample in a study of blood T cell repertoires in COVID-19. Libraries were prepared by immunoSEQ multiplex PCR; TCRdb keeps only in-frame clonotypes and omits some of them. The sample records a few hundred thousand clones, 65% to 90% being singletons. Sequencing was performed on peripheral blood. These receptors all stem from a man aged 25-40 years with active or convalescent COVID-19. Each CDR3 is given with its conserved first and last residue. D genes are given only for firm matches.

d_call: TRBD2; v_call: TRBV27; j_call: TRBJ2-1; cdr3_aa: CASSPKLPFLAGKSGEQFF; cdr3_nt: TGTGCCAGCAGTCCAAAACTCCCCTTTCTAGCGGGGAAGTCGGGTGAGCAGTTCTTC
d_call: NA; v_call: TRBV30; j_call: TRBJ2-1; cdr3_aa: CARGRDNEQFF; cdr3_nt: TGTGCCAGGGGACGGGACAATGAGCAGTTCTTC
d_call: TRBD1; v_call: TRBV6-5; j_call: TRBJ1-6; cdr3_aa: CASTGGATPLHF; cdr3_nt: TGTGCCAGCACAGGGGGTGCAACACCCCTCCACTTT
d_call: NA; v_call: TRBV10-2; j_call: TRBJ1-1; cdr3_aa: CASTESYTEAFF; cdr3_nt: TGCGCCAGCACCGAGTCCTATACTGAAGCTTTCTTT
d_call: TRBD1; v_call: TRBV2; j_call: TRBJ2-7; cdr3_aa: CASRGTGKYEQYF; cdr3_nt: TGTGCCAGCAGAGGGACAGGGAAATACGAGCAGTACTTC
d_call: NA; v_call: TRBV2; j_call: TRBJ1-2; cdr3_aa: CASSASLQGYGYTF; cdr3_nt: TGTGCCAGCAGTGCTTCGTTACAGGGCTATGGCTACACCTTC
d_call: NA; v_call: TRBV5-6; j_call: TRBJ2-1; cdr3_aa: CASRGLGGPDEQFF; cdr3_nt: TGTGCCAGCAGAGGACTCGGGGGGCCCGATGAGCAGTTCTTC
d_call: NA; v_call: TRBV29-1; j_call: TRBJ1-3; cdr3_aa: CSVEGRNSGNTIYF; cdr3_nt: TGCAGCGTAGAGGGAAGAAACTCTGGAAACACCATATATTTT
d_call: NA; v_call: TRBV5-6; j_call: TRBJ2-3; cdr3_aa: CASSLPGADTQYF; cdr3_nt: TGTGCCAGCAGCTTGCCAGGGGCAGATACGCAGTATTTT
d_call: TRBD1; v_call: TRBV29-1; j_call: TRBJ1-2; cdr3_aa: CSVVRGGARYGYTF; cdr3_nt: TGCAGCGTTGTAAGAGGGGGCGCGCGCTATGGCTACACCTTC
d_call: NA; v_call: TRBV19; j_call: TRBJ2-1; cdr3_aa: CASSIVSGEVGNEQFF; cdr3_nt: TGTGCCAGTAGTATAGTATCTGGGGAGGTGGGCAATGAGCAGTTCTTC
d_call: TRBD2; v_call: TRBV10-2; j_call: TRBJ2-7; cdr3_aa: CATIGGGPYEQYF; cdr3_nt: TGCGCCACCATCGGGGGGGGCCCCTACGAGCAGTACTTC